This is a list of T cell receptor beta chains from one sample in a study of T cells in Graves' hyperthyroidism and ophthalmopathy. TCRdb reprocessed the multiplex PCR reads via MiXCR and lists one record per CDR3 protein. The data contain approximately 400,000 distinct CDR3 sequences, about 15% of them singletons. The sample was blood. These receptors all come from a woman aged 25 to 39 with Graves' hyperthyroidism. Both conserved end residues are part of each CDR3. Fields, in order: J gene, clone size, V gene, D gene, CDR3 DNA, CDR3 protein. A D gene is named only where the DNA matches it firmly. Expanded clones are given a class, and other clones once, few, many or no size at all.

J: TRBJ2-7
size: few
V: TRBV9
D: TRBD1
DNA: TGTGCCAGCAGCCTGACAGGGGGGGAAAACGAGCAGTACTTC
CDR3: CASSLTGGENEQYF

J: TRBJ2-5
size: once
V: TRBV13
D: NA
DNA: TGTGCCAGCAGCTTAGGCACCCCGGAGACCCAGTACTTC
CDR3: CASSLGTPETQYF

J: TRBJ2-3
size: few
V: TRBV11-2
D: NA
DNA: TGTGCCAGCAGCCGCCGAGGGGGGAGCGCAGATACGCAGTATTTT
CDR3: CASSRRGGSADTQYF

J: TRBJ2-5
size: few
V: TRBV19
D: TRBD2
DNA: TGTGCCAGTAGTATGAGCTCGGAGCGGGAGGGCCCGGGAGAGACCCAGTACTTC
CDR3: CASSMSSEREGPGETQYF

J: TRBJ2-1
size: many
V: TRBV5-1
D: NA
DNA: TGTGCCAGCAGTTTGGCCAGCGGCAGCTCCTACAATGAGCAGTTCTTC
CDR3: CASSLASGSSYNEQFF

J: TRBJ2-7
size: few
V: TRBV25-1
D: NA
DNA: TGTGCCAGCGAAGGGAGGAGCTCCTACGAGCAGTACTTC
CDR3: CASEGRSSYEQYF

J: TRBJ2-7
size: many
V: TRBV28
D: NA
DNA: TGTGCCAGCAGTTTAAAGGGCTACGAGCAGTACTTC
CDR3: CASSLKGYEQYF

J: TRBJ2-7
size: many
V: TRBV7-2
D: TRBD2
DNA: TGTGCCAGCAGCTTTCGGCGGGAGCTATCCTACGAGCAGTACTTC
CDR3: CASSFRRELSYEQYF

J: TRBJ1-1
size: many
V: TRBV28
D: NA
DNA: TGTGCCAGCAGTTTATGGGGCACAGGGTGGAATGAAGCTTTCTTT
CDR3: CASSLWGTGWNEAFF

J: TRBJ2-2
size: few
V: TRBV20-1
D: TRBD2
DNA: TGCAGCGTTGAAGGGCCAGGGACGGGGGGGACCGGGGAGCTGTTTTTT
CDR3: CSVEGPGTGGTGELFF

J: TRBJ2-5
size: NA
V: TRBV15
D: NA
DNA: TGTGCCACCAGCAGAGATCCTACTAGGGACAAGACCCAGTACTTC
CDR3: CATSRDPTRDKTQYF

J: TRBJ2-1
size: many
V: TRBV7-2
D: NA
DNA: TGTGCCAGCAGCCGGGGGTGGGGAGGTGAGCAGTTCTTC
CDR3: CASSRGWGGEQFF

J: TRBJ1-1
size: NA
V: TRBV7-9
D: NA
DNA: TGTGCCAGCAGCTTAGAACATCATGAAGCTTTCTTT
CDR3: CASSLEHHEAFF

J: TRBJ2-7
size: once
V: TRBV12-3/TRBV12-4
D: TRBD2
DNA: TGTGGCAGTCGACTAGCGGGAGGTTCCTCCTACGAGCAGTACTTC
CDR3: CGSRLAGGSSYEQYF

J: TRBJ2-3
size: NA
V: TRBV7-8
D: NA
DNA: TGTGCCAGTAGCCTAGACAGGTTTCAAACTAGCACAGATACGCAGTATTTT
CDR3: CASSLDRFQTSTDTQYF